A selection of T cell receptor beta chains follows, all from one sample in a study of PD-1 blockade in classical Hodgkin lymphoma. The repertoire was sequenced with immunoSEQ multiplex PCR; TCRdb's copy has only in-frame clones and lacks some. The table shows around 150,000 clones, with nearly 80% occurring only once. This specimen consisted of peripheral blood mononuclear cells (PBMCs), obtained before the second cycle of nivolumab. All receptors come from a human donor with classical Hodgkin lymphoma. CDR3s include the opening cysteine and the closing phenylalanine or tryptophan. The D gene is left open where the match is weak. Clone size is stated in some rows and not others, as once, few, many or a class when expanded.

J,size,V,D,DNA,CDR3
TRBJ1-5,-,TRBV6-5,-,TGTGCCAGCAGTTACTCAGGGGACGGCAATCAGCCCCAGCATTTT,CASSYSGDGNQPQHF
TRBJ2-4,-,TRBV7-9,-,TGTGCCAGCAGCTTAGCGGACCCATACCTTCAGTACTTC,CASSLADPYLQYF
TRBJ2-1,-,TRBV5-6,TRBD1,TGTGCCAGCAGCTTGGTTTGGGGGACAGGAAGCTCCTACAATGAGCAGTTCTTC,CASSLVWGTGSSYNEQFF
TRBJ1-3,-,TRBV18,TRBD1,TGTGCCAGCTCACCACGGGACAGAGAAACTGGAAACACCATATATTTT,CASSPRDRETGNTIYF
TRBJ1-1,once,TRBV25-1,-,TGTGCCAGCAGTGAATTCACTGAAGCTTTCTTT,CASSEFTEAFF
TRBJ1-6,-,TRBV6-4,-,TGTGCCAGCAGTGACCAGGCAGGACGGTCACCCCTCCACTTT,CASSDQAGRSPLHF
TRBJ1-3,-,TRBV28,-,TGTGCCAGCAGTTTATATCTAGGGGCCGGAAACACCATATATTTT,CASSLYLGAGNTIYF
TRBJ2-1,-,TRBV28,-,TGTGCCAGCAGATCCCTAGGGGGGGCTAACTACAATGAGCAGTTCTTC,CASRSLGGANYNEQFF
TRBJ2-6,few,TRBV7-3,-,TGTGCCAGCAGCTTATTGGGCTCTGGGGCCAACGTCCTGACTTTC,CASSLLGSGANVLTF
TRBJ2-1,-,TRBV28,TRBD2,TGTGCCAGCAGTTTGATAGCGGGAGGGTCCAACTACAATGAGCAGTTCTTC,CASSLIAGGSNYNEQFF
TRBJ2-3,-,TRBV5-1,TRBD2,TGCGCCAGCAGCTTGGGCGGGAGGAGCCCAGATACGCAGTATTTT,CASSLGGRSPDTQYF
TRBJ1-1,-,TRBV30,-,TGTGCCTGGAGCCTGCTGGGGTGGGTGGGACAAGAGAACACTGAAGCTTTCTTT,CAWSLLGWVGQENTEAFF
TRBJ1-6,-,TRBV9,-,TGTGCCAGCAGCGTAAGAAGCTCCTATAATTCACCCCTCCACTTT,CASSVRSSYNSPLHF
TRBJ2-5,once,TRBV28,-,TGTGCCAGCAGTTTAGCTGGAGCGCAAGAGACCCAGTACTTC,CASSLAGAQETQYF
TRBJ1-6,-,TRBV19,-,TGTGCCAGTAGTATACCAAGGGTTGATTCACCCCTCCACTTT,CASSIPRVDSPLHF
TRBJ2-7,-,TRBV28,TRBD1,TGTGCCAGCAGTTCCCCTTCCGGGACAGGGTCCTACGAGCAGTACTTC,CASSSPSGTGSYEQYF
TRBJ1-4,-,TRBV28,-,TGTGCCAGCAGTTTATGGGAGGGGGATGAAAAACTGTTTTTT,CASSLWEGDEKLFF
TRBJ2-7,-,TRBV28,-,TGTGCCAGCAGTTTCCGCAGGGTTCCCTACGAGCAGTACTTC,CASSFRRVPYEQYF
TRBJ1-3,-,TRBV10-3,-,TGTGCCATCAGTGAGTCCGGGGGCACGTCCTCTGGAAACACCATATATTTT,CAISESGGTSSGNTIYF
TRBJ2-1,once,TRBV19,-,TGTGCCAGTAGCGTTTTATGGGGGGCCCGTAGGAATGAGCAGTTCTTC,CASSVLWGARRNEQFF
TRBJ1-6,-,TRBV25-1,-,TGTGCCAGCAGTGAAAGGTTGTCTCCAGAGGTCTCACCCCTCCACTTT,CASSERLSPEVSPLHF
TRBJ2-1,-,TRBV7-2,-,TGTGCCAGCAGCTTAGTGAGGGAAAAGCAGTTCTTC,CASSLVREKQFF